This is a list of T cell receptor beta chains from one sample in a study of blood T cell repertoires in COVID-19. The data were produced by immunoSEQ multiplex PCR, yet TCRdb's version contains in-frame clones alone and is incomplete. The sample lists around 110,000 clones; 80% were seen once. Sequencing input: peripheral blood. The origin of the receptors is a man between 65 and 85 years old with acute or convalescent COVID-19. Each CDR3 is given with its conserved first and last residue. A D gene is named only where the DNA matches it firmly. Only some rows state a clone size, as once, few, many or a class for expanded clones.

v_call	d_call	clone_size	j_call	cdr3_nt	cdr3_aa
TRBV2	NA	NA	TRBJ1-1	TGTGCCAGCAGCTGGCGGACAGCGTCGAACACTGAAGCTTTCTTT	CASSWRTASNTEAFF
TRBV7-8	TRBD1	NA	TRBJ1-5	TGTGCCAGCAGCCCCACGGCAGGGGGCATAGGCAATCAGCCCCAGCATTTT	CASSPTAGGIGNQPQHF
TRBV25-1	NA	NA	TRBJ1-2	TGTGCCAGCAGTGAAGGACAGCCTAACTATGGCTACACCTTC	CASSEGQPNYGYTF
TRBV24-1	NA	few	TRBJ1-2	TGTGCCACCATCCCCCGGGGGGGGAACTATGGCTACACCTTC	CATIPRGGNYGYTF
TRBV3-1/TRBV3-2	TRBD2	NA	TRBJ2-3	TGTGCCAGCAGCCGCGCCAGCGGGGGGCACACAGATACGCAGTATTTT	CASSRASGGHTDTQYF
TRBV7-6	TRBD1	NA	TRBJ2-6	TGTGCCAGCAGCTCCCGCACAGGGGCCAACTACTCTGGGGCCAACGTCCTGACTTTC	CASSSRTGANYSGANVLTF
TRBV19	TRBD1	few	TRBJ1-6	TGTGCCAGTAGTATGGTCGGACAGGGTAATTCACCCCTCCACTTT	CASSMVGQGNSPLHF
TRBV27	TRBD2	NA	TRBJ2-2	TGTGCCAGCAGTTTAGAGCGGGGCAACACCGGGGAGCTGTTTTTT	CASSLERGNTGELFF
TRBV12-5	TRBD1	NA	TRBJ1-1	TGTGCTAGTGGTTCGACCACAGGGGGCATCACTGAAGCTTTCTTT	CASGSTTGGITEAFF
TRBV7-2	TRBD2	NA	TRBJ2-1	TGTGCCAGCAGCTTAGGCGGCGGGGGGCAGGCCTACAATGAGCAGTTCTTC	CASSLGGGGQAYNEQFF
TRBV5-4	TRBD1	NA	TRBJ2-5	TGTGCCAGCAGCACAGTCTCTGGTGGGACAGGGGGGGAGACCCAGTACTTC	CASSTVSGGTGGETQYF
TRBV9	TRBD1	few	TRBJ2-5	TGTGCCAGCAGCGTAGGCGGGACAGGGGGCTTGGGGGAGACCCAGTACTTC	CASSVGGTGGLGETQYF
TRBV6-1	TRBD1	NA	TRBJ2-2	TGTGCCAGCAGTGAAGCGCATAGGAGACAGGGAATCTCCGGGGAGCTGTTTTTT	CASSEAHRRQGISGELFF
TRBV10-1	TRBD1	NA	TRBJ1-6	TGCGCCAGCAGTGAGTCGGGGACAGGGGGTAGTTCACCCCTCCACTTT	CASSESGTGGSSPLHF
TRBV3-1/TRBV3-2	NA	NA	TRBJ1-1	TGTGCCAGCAGCCAAGAAAGGGGAGGGACTGAAGCTTTCTTT	CASSQERGGTEAFF
TRBV9	NA	NA	TRBJ2-3	TGTGCCAGCAGCGGGCCCAAAGGGGGTGCTCCCACAGATACGCAGTATTTT	CASSGPKGGAPTDTQYF
TRBV5-1	TRBD1	once	TRBJ2-2	TGCGCCAGCAGCCGGGACAGGGCCAACACCGGGGAGCTGTTTTTT	CASSRDRANTGELFF
TRBV7-9	TRBD1	NA	TRBJ1-2	TGTGCCAGCAGCGCAACAGGGGCGAACTATGGCTACACCTTC	CASSATGANYGYTF
TRBV7-6	TRBD1	NA	TRBJ2-2	TGTGCCAGCAGCTTGGGACAGGGAGGCACCGGGGAGCTGTTTTTT	CASSLGQGGTGELFF
TRBV9	NA	few	TRBJ1-6	TGTGCCAGCAGCTCAGAGGGTGGGCATTCACCCCTCCACTTT	CASSSEGGHSPLHF
TRBV6-5	TRBD1	few	TRBJ2-7	TGTGCCAGCAGTTGGGGACAGGGGGCCTACGAGCAGTACTTC	CASSWGQGAYEQYF
TRBV18	TRBD1	NA	TRBJ2-2	TGTGCCAGCTCACCAAGTAGGGGGCCGAACACCGGGGAGCTGTTTTTT	CASSPSRGPNTGELFF
TRBV12-3/TRBV12-4	NA	NA	TRBJ1-5	TGTGCCAGCAGACGGAGCAGCAATCAGCCCCAGCATTTT	CASRRSSNQPQHF
TRBV19	TRBD1	NA	TRBJ1-1	TGTGCCAGTAGGGAACCAAGGACAGGGGCGGGCACTGAAGCTTTCTTT	CASREPRTGAGTEAFF
TRBV3-1/TRBV3-2	TRBD1	NA	TRBJ1-3	TGTGCCAGCAGCCCGACAGGGAGCTCTGGAAACACCATATATTTT	CASSPTGSSGNTIYF
TRBV6-5	TRBD2	NA	TRBJ2-3	TGTGCCAGCAGTAGCGGGGGGCCGGGAGATACGCAGTATTTT	CASSSGGPGDTQYF
TRBV25-1	NA	NA	TRBJ1-6	TGTGCCAGCAGTGAGGACACAACATCTAATTCACCCCTCCACTTT	CASSEDTTSNSPLHF
TRBV7-2	NA	NA	TRBJ2-3	TGTGCCAGCAGCCCCCGACAATCAACAGATACGCAGTATTTT	CASSPRQSTDTQYF
TRBV7-2	TRBD2	NA	TRBJ2-1	TGTGCCAGCAGCTTAGCAGGGCTAGCGGGGGACTATGAGCAGTTCTTC	CASSLAGLAGDYEQFF
TRBV2	TRBD2	NA	TRBJ2-3	TGTGCCAGCAGTAGGGGTCTAGCGGGCACAGATACGCAGTATTTT	CASSRGLAGTDTQYF
TRBV19	NA	NA	TRBJ1-5	TGTGCCAGTAGTATAGGTGGGCCTTTGGGTCAGCCCCAGCATTTT	CASSIGGPLGQPQHF
TRBV5-1	NA	NA	TRBJ1-1	TGCGCCAGCAGCTCGGGAGAGAACACTGAAGCTTTCTTT	CASSSGENTEAFF
TRBV9	NA	NA	TRBJ1-6	TGTGCCAGCAGCGTAGCAGGGGACAATAGTTCACCCCTCCACTTT	CASSVAGDNSSPLHF
TRBV5-4	TRBD2	NA	TRBJ2-7	TGTGCCAGCAGCTTTGGTATCATTCGAAGGCGGGGGGGGCTCGAGCAGTACTTC	CASSFGIIRRRGGLEQYF
TRBV7-9	NA	NA	TRBJ2-3	TGTGCCAGCAGCACCCATCCCCAGGGGATGACAGATACGCAGTATTTT	CASSTHPQGMTDTQYF
TRBV19	NA	medium-sized	TRBJ1-3	TGTGCCAGTACCCCTATGGGCATCTCTGGAAACACCATATATTTT	CASTPMGISGNTIYF
TRBV5-8	NA	NA	TRBJ1-1	TGTGCCAGCAGCTACGGGTGGACTGAAGCTTTCTTT	CASSYGWTEAFF
TRBV5-1	NA	NA	TRBJ1-1	TGCGCCAGCAGCTTGGGTGCAGGGGACGCTTTCTTT	CASSLGAGDAFF